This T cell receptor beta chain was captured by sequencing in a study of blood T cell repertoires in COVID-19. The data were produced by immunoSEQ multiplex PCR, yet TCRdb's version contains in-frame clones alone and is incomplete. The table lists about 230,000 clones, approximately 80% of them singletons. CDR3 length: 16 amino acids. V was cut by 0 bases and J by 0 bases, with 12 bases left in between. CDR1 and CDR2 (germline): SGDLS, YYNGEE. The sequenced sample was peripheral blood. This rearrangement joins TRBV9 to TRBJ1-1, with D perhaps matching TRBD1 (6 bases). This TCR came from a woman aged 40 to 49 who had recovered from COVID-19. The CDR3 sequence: CASSVGGGDMNTEAFF. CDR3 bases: TGTGCCAGCAGCGTAGGAGGGGGGGACATGAACACTGAAGCTTTCTTT.